The entry below describes one T cell receptor beta chain. In the study's own analysis: Cell counts per sample came from amplifying reference gene primers. Only in-frame clones appear in the TCRdb table, and some are missing; sequencing was by immunoSEQ multiplex PCR. For V, J and clone size, that table is used; D and trimming come from the DNA. Counted here are just under 40,000 clones, over 85% occurring once; the ten biggest clones make up over 4%. This entry comes from a study of blood T cell repertoires in COVID-19. Study details: Samples representing acute and convalescent COVID-19 were sourced from the United States, Italy and Spain.

This CDR3 contains 15 residues. V was clipped by 7 bases and J by 0 bases; unmatched bases: 2. The germline CDR1 and CDR2 sequences are MNHEY and SMNVEV (reference sequence). Material: peripheral blood. The sequence was collected from a human donor with active COVID-19. The donor label of this sample is uncertain. The rearrangement joins TRBV27 to TRBJ2-1, with 11 bases that match TRBD2. The CDR3 loop is CASIGLAGSYNEQFF. For the CDR3, the DNA is TGTGCCAGCATAGGACTAGCGGGCTCCTACAATGAGCAGTTCTTC.